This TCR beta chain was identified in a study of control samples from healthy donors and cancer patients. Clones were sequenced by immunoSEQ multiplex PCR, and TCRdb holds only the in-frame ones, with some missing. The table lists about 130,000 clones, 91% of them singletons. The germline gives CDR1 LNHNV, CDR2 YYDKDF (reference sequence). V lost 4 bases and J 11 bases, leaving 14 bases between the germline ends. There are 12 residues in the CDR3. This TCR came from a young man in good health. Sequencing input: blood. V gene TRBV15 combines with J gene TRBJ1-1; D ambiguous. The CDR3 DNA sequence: TGTGCCACCAGCACCCCGCCCGGGAGGGCTTTCTTT. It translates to CATSTPPGRAFF.